This passage covers 11 T cell receptor beta chains from one sample sequenced in a study of post-analysis software for immune sequencing data. Notes on the study in general: Among four or five TRBV segments more frequent in patients than controls were TRBV5-6, TRBV5-1 and TRBV20-1.

Unique molecular identifiers were present in the TCR beta cDNA libraries. TCRdb fed the PCR reads into MiXCR, producing one record per CDR3 protein. The table shows 550,000 to 700,000 distinct CDR3 sequences, with around 44% occurring only once. Antigen specificity for these receptors is unknown. The sequencing input was blood. The receptors originated from a girl under 18 with multiple sclerosis.

This clonotype appeared once. CDR3: CAISEDGGRAYEQYF. CDR3 sequence (DNA): TGTGCCATCAGTGAGGATGGCGGGAGGGCCTACGAGCAGTACTTC. The chain joins TRBV10-3 to TRBJ2-7, with TRBD2 matching 9 bases. V lost 2 bases to trimming and J lost 2 bases; unmatched junction nucleotides: 4. This CDR3 spans 15 amino acids. The germline CDR1 and CDR2 sequences are ENHRY and SYGVKD.

This rearrangement joins TRBV2 to TRBJ1-5; TRBD1 matches at 7 bases. The CDR3 has 14 residues. V was pared by 4 bases and J by 4 bases, with 4 bases of the junction left unmatched. CDR1 and CDR2 from the germline V gene are SNHLY and FYNNEI. CDR3 protein: CASSADRWNQPQHF. The CDR3 DNA is TGTGCCAGCAGTGCGGACAGGTGGAATCAGCCCCAGCATTTT.

This chain links TRBV20-1 with TRBJ2-2; 7 bases are shared with TRBD1. The germline gives CDR1 DFQATT, CDR2 SNEGSKA (reference sequence). The CDR3 sequence is 12 residues long. The J segment lost 6 bases and the V segment lost 3 bases, leaving 1 base of the junction unmatched. This CDR3 reads CSASQGAGELFF. In DNA, the CDR3 is TGCAGTGCTAGCCAGGGGGCCGGGGAGCTGTTTTTT.

This clonotype was counted a few times. The V gene is TRBV2, the J gene TRBJ2-7; D ambiguous. CDR3 size: 14 residues. CDR1 and CDR2 from the germline V gene are SNHLY and FYNNEI. The V end lost 3 bases, the J end lost 0 bases, and 9 bases lay between the germline ends. The CDR3 DNA reads TGTGCCAGCAGTGATTTTGGTTTCTCCTACGAGCAGTACTTC. As protein: CASSDFGFSYEQYF.

In its sample, this clonotype was seen once. V is TRBV12-3 or TRBV12-4 and J is TRBJ2-1, with D perhaps assigned TRBD1 or TRBD2 (5 bases each). The CDR3 is made up of 16 amino acids. Trimming took off 5 bases at V and 4 bases at J, with 18 bases between the two ends. The CDR3 loop reads CASSKLAWGSYNEQFF. The DNA for the CDR3 is TGTGCCAGCAGTAAACTCGCGTGGGGGTCATACAATGAGCAGTTCTTC.

This chain joins TRBV5-1 and TRBJ1-4; 8 bases match TRBD1. Germline loops: CDR1 SGHRS, CDR2 YFSETQ. After removal of 0 bases from V and 12 bases from J, the junction contained 10 bases not matched to a gene. The CDR3 is 15 amino acids. DNA of the CDR3: TGCGCCAGCAGCTTGGCGGGGGGACAGGCCGAGGAACTGTTTTTT. This translates into CASSLAGGQAEELFF. Together with reference TRBV5-1 and TRBJ1-4, the CDR3 gives the full variable domain: KAGVTQTPRYLIKTRGQQVTLSCSPISGHRSVSWYQQTPGQGLQFLFEYFSETQRNKGNFPGRFSGRQFSNSRSEMNVSTLELGDSALYLCASSLAGGQAEELFFGSGTQLSVL.

The V call is TRBV7-2, the J call TRBJ2-3; D perhaps matches TRBD2 (6 bases). Trimming removed 5 bases at V and 5 bases at J, with 20 bases between. This CDR3 comprises 16 residues. Germline CDR1 and CDR2: SGHTA and FQGNSA. Here the CDR3 reads CASSMGGGSHGDTQYF. In nucleotides, the CDR3 is TGTGCCAGCAGCATGGGGGGTGGCAGCCATGGAGATACGCAGTATTTT. Using reference TRBV7-2 and TRBJ2-3 for the parts outside the CDR3, the full variable domain is GAGVSQSPSNKVTEKGKDVELRCDPISGHTALYWYRQSLGQGLEFLIYFQGNSAPDKSGLPSDRFSAERTGGSVSTLTIQRTQQEDSAVYLCASSMGGGSHGDTQYFGPGTRLTVL.

The chain has TRBV7-3 and TRBJ2-1; 9 bases fit TRBD2. The V gene end was trimmed by 1 base and the J gene end by 2 bases; junction bases not matched to a gene: 12. Germline V CDR1 and CDR2: SGHTA, FQGTGA. The CDR3 sequence is 19 residues long. The CDR3 sequence: CASSLKSGSLAGTYNEQFF. The CDR3 nucleotides are TGTGCCAGCAGCTTAAAGTCTGGGTCGCTAGCGGGAACCTACAATGAGCAGTTCTTC.

This clonotype occurred once. Mismatch with germline at one junction end may stem from a read error. The genes are TRBV5-1 and TRBJ1-2; D may be TRBD1 (5 bases). CDR1 SGHRS and CDR2 YFSETQ come from the germline V gene. The CDR3 is 17 amino acids. This CDR3 is CASSTGRRLKGYYGHTF. Here the CDR3 DNA reads TGCGCCAGCAGCACCGGCCGGCGACTCAAGGGGTACTATGGCCACACCTTC.

As concerns this clonotype: Sequence at one end of the junction differs from germline and may be a read error. The chain recombines TRBV5-1 with TRBJ1-4; 8 bases fit TRBD1. The CDR3 runs to 15 residues. Germline CDR1 SGHRS, CDR2 YFSETQ. The CDR3 nucleotides read TGCGCTAGCAGCTTGGCGCAGGGGGCGAATGAAAAACTGTTTTTT. Its translation: CASSLAQGANEKLFF.

This chain uses TRBV29-1 with TRBJ2-4, with a weak D call TRBD1 (5 bases). The CDR3 is 14 amino acids. Germline loops: CDR1 SQVTM, CDR2 ANQGSEA. V shed 6 bases and J shed 0 bases, with 12 bases lying between them. CDR3 in DNA: TGCAGCGTCCGACAGTTGCTAGCCAAAAACATTCAGTACTTC. Residues: CSVRQLLAKNIQYF.